What follows are 26 T cell receptor beta chains derived from one specimen sequenced in a study of cytomegalovirus exposure and HLA in healthy donors. 13 Jbeta primers and 60 Vbeta primers were used for the PCR. The repertoire was sequenced with immunoSEQ multiplex PCR; TCRdb's copy has only in-frame clones and lacks some. The sample holds some 170,000 clones; about 71% are singletons and the top ten take under 3.5%. The sample consisted of PBMCs. These receptors all come from a woman in her 30s in good health and CMV-seronegative.

This clone turned up a few times. At one of its ends the junction is not consistent with the germline gene, which may arise from a read error. The chain uses TRBV7-7 and TRBJ2-3, with 8 bases identical to TRBD2. In germline, CDR1 is SSHAT, CDR2 FNYEAQ (reference sequence). This CDR3 is 14 amino acids long. CDR3 protein: CASSRGRSADTQYF. Here the CDR3 DNA reads TGTGCTAGCAGTCGCGGGAGGAGCGCAGATACGCAGTATTTT.

Only a few counts were recorded for this clone. The sample carries other DNA sequences with the same CDR3. The J gene is TRBJ1-2, the V gene TRBV19, with TRBD1 identical over 7 bases. This CDR3 is 15 amino acids long. Germline CDR1 LNHDA, CDR2 SQIVND (reference sequence). The trim removed 5 bases at V and 7 bases at J, leaving 13 bases unmatched. The CDR3 sequence is CASSLRQGSHFGYTF. CDR3 nucleotide sequence: TGTGCCAGTAGTCTCAGACAGGGATCCCACTTTGGCTACACCTTC.

This clone appeared once. The chain uses TRBV7-8 and TRBJ2-7; D unresolved. CDR1 and CDR2 (germline): SGHVS, FQNEAQ. This CDR3 region has 12 residues. The V and J ends lost 3 bases and 1 base respectively, with 4 bases between them. CDR3 sequence: CASSLRSYEQYF. The CDR3 bases are TGTGCCAGCAGCTTGAGATCCTACGAGCAGTACTTC.

The chain carries TRBV5-6 and TRBJ1-5; D gene uncertain. The V end lost 0 bases, the J end lost 4 bases, and 11 bases lay between the germline ends. Germline CDR1 SGHDT, CDR2 YYEEEE. This CDR3 is 15 amino acids long. In DNA, the CDR3 is TGTGCCAGCAGCTTGGGTGGTTCGGGGAATCAGCCCCAGCATTTT. Amino acids: CASSLGGSGNQPQHF. Variable domain in full (rest from reference TRBV5-6 and TRBJ1-5): DAGVTQSPTHLIKTRGQQVTLRCSPKSGHDTVSWYQQALGQGPQFIFQYYEEEERQRGNFPDRFSGHQFPNYSSELNVNALLLGDSALYLCASSLGGSGNQPQHFGDGTRLSIL.

CDR3 region: CASSLSWATMNTEAFF. The CDR3 nucleotides are TGTGCCAGCAGCTTATCATGGGCAACCATGAACACTGAAGCTTTCTTT. This chain uses TRBV7-9 with TRBJ1-1, with D uncertain. V was trimmed by 2 bases and J by 0 bases, leaving 13 bases between them. This CDR3 is 16 amino acids long. CDR1 and CDR2 from the germline V gene are SEHNR and FQNEAQ (reference sequence).

The V gene is TRBV25-1, the J gene TRBJ1-4; D gene ambiguous. V lost 5 bases and J 7 bases, leaving 11 bases between the germline ends. The CDR3 spans 13 residues. CDR1 is MGHDK, CDR2 SYGVNS, per germline. CDR3 loop: CASSFGVGEKLFF. DNA of the CDR3: TGTGCCAGCAGTTTCGGGGTCGGTGAAAAACTGTTTTTT.

The V gene is TRBV28, the J gene TRBJ1-1; D possibly corresponds to TRBD1 (6 bases). The CDR3 has 14 residues. Trimming removed 6 bases at V and 6 bases at J, with 17 bases between. Germline V gives CDR1 MDHEN, CDR2 SYDVKM. CDR3 protein: CASRGEGGKPEAFF. The DNA of the CDR3 is TGTGCCAGCAGGGGGGAGGGGGGAAAGCCTGAAGCTTTCTTT.

V is TRBV6-1 and J is TRBJ2-7; D is unclear. The germline V gene has CDR1 MNHNS and CDR2 SASEGT. The ends were cut back, 0 bases at V and 0 bases at J, with 12 bases in the middle. The CDR3 has 16 amino acids. As DNA, the CDR3 is TGTGCCAGCAGTGAAGCGCATGGTCAGAACTCCTACGAGCAGTACTTC. It translates to CASSEAHGQNSYEQYF.

J is TRBJ2-3 and V is TRBV28; D is perhaps TRBD1 (6 bases). The CDR3 loop spans 14 amino acids. From germline, CDR1 is MDHEN and CDR2 SYDVKM. Between the trimmed V and J ends, which lost 3 bases and 3 bases, there was a span of 10 bases. CDR3 in amino acids: CASSFRGKTDTQYF. The DNA of the CDR3 is TGTGCCAGCAGTTTTAGGGGGAAGACAGATACGCAGTATTTT.

J is TRBJ1-4 and V is TRBV15, with TRBD1 as a possible D gene (5 bases). The V end was cut by 1 base, the J end by 7 bases, with 16 bases between. The V gene's germline CDR1 is LNHNV and CDR2 YYDKDF (reference sequence). The CDR3 covers 16 residues. The CDR3 sequence: CATSRAGRGLREKLFF. CDR3 bases: TGTGCCACCAGCAGAGCCGGGCGGGGGTTACGTGAAAAACTGTTTTTT.

In its sample, this clone was seen a few times. The chain links TRBV6-6 to TRBJ2-2; the match to TRBD2 covers 10 bases. The CDR3 length is 16 residues. V shed 6 bases, J shed 7 bases, and the junction held 11 bases outside the gene matches. The germline gives CDR1 MNHNY, CDR2 SVGAGI (reference sequence). CDR3 bases: TGTGCCAGCAGCTTAGGACTAGCGGCCCGGAGCGGGGAGCTGTTTTTT. Encoded protein: CASSLGLAARSGELFF.

The rearrangement links TRBV18 to TRBJ1-5; D is undetermined. CDR3 length equals 15 residues. V was clipped by 2 bases and J by 2 bases, with 10 bases between them. Germline V gene sequence: CDR1 KGHSH, CDR2 LQKENI. The DNA of the CDR3 is TGTGCCAGCTCACCAGACGGGAACCGCAATCAGCCCCAGCATTTT. Translating it yields CASSPDGNRNQPQHF.

The chain carries TRBV28 and TRBJ2-1, with TRBD2 matching 15 bases. This CDR3 region has 16 residues. V was pared by 5 bases and J by 7 bases, with 6 bases of the junction left unmatched. Per the germline V gene, CDR1 is MDHEN and CDR2 is SYDVKM. The CDR3 DNA sequence: TGTGCCAGCAGTCTGGGACTAGCGGGAGGTCAAAATGAGCAGTTCTTC. This gives the protein CASSLGLAGGQNEQFF.

The chain joins TRBV9 to TRBJ1-1; D ambiguous. The V end lost 4 bases, the J end lost 4 bases, and 11 bases lay between the germline ends. There are 13 residues in the CDR3. Germline assignment: CDR1 SGDLS and CDR2 YYNGEE. CDR3 region: CASSIPGSTEAFF. The CDR3 DNA reads as TGTGCCAGCAGCATTCCCGGGAGCACTGAAGCTTTCTTT.

The count of this clone is one. The chain combines TRBV14 with TRBJ2-7, with unresolved D. This CDR3 comprises 11 residues. Germline lookup yields CDR1 SGHDN and CDR2 FVKESK. Trimming pared 4 bases from V and 4 bases from J, leaving 5 bases between. The CDR3 nucleotides read TGTGCCAGCAGCCTACTGTACGAGCAGTACTTC. This encodes CASSLLYEQYF. Variable domain in full (rest from reference TRBV14 and TRBJ2-7): EAGVTQFPSHSVIEKGQTVTLRCDPISGHDNLYWYRRVMGKEIKFLLHFVKESKQDESGMPNNRFLAERTGGTYSTLKVQPAELEDSGVYFCASSLLYEQYFGPGTRLTVT.

The chain combines TRBV7-9 with TRBJ1-1, with 9 bases matching TRBD1. The CDR3 runs to 13 residues. J lost 8 bases, V lost 4 bases, and 5 bases had no gene match. CDR1 is SEHNR and CDR2 is FQNEAQ in the germline V gene (reference sequence). The CDR3: CASSSQGAGEAFF. CDR3 sequence (DNA): TGTGCCAGCAGCTCACAGGGGGCGGGGGAAGCTTTCTTT.

The chain links TRBV7-8 to TRBJ2-7; possible D gene TRBD1, 9 bases. V was cut by 3 bases and J by 0 bases, with 27 bases left in between. Germline V CDR1 and CDR2: SGHVS, FQNEAQ. The CDR3 loop spans 20 amino acids. The CDR3 region is CASSLDRGSGTRPSSYEQYF. The CDR3, as DNA: TGTGCCAGCAGCTTGGACAGGGGTAGCGGGACACGTCCCAGCTCCTACGAGCAGTACTTC. Looking up the rest from reference TRBV7-8 and TRBJ2-7 gives the full variable domain: GAGVSQSPRYKVAKRGQDVALRCDPISGHVSLFWYQQALGQGPEFLTYFQNEAQLDKSGLPSDRFFAERPEGSVSTLKIQRTQQEDSAVYLCASSLDRGSGTRPSSYEQYFGPGTRLTVT.

V gene TRBV2 combines with J gene TRBJ1-5; tentatively, D is TRBD1 (5 bases). The germline CDR1 and CDR2 sequences are SNHLY and FYNNEI. V dropped 11 bases and J dropped 3 bases, with 14 bases sitting between them. The CDR3 contains 13 residues. The chain's CDR3 is CAARQDTNQPQHF. DNA for the CDR3: TGTGCCGCGCGCCAGGACACCAATCAGCCCCAGCATTTT.

The chain uses TRBV19 and TRBJ1-5, with a tentative D call TRBD1 (5 bases). Per germline, CDR1 LNHDA and CDR2 SQIVND (reference sequence). The CDR3 sequence is 13 residues long. V dropped 5 bases and J dropped 5 bases, with 10 bases sitting between them. The CDR3 DNA is TGTGCCAGTAGTGGCCAAGGGGATCAGCCCCAGCATTTT. Amino acids: CASSGQGDQPQHF.

The V call is TRBV28, the J call TRBJ1-2; 7 bases are a match to TRBD1. Germline CDR1 is MDHEN and CDR2 is SYDVKM. After removal of 10 bases from V and 4 bases from J, the junction contained 6 bases not matched to a gene. There are 12 residues in the CDR3. CDR3 in amino acids: CATRQGGYGYTF. CDR3 nucleotide sequence: TGTGCCACCCGACAGGGAGGCTATGGCTACACCTTC.

The chain is built from TRBV29-1 and TRBJ2-7; D unresolved. CDR3 size: 13 residues. Germline-derived CDR1 and CDR2 are SQVTM and ANQGSEA. The V gene lost 7 bases and the J gene lost 1 base, with 14 bases spanning the gap. CDR3 region: CSAMILASYEQYF. DNA for the CDR3: TGCAGCGCCATGATCCTGGCTTCCTACGAGCAGTACTTC.

This clone was recorded a few times. This sequence joins TRBV2 and TRBJ2-1, with 13 bases that match TRBD2. CDR1 SNHLY and CDR2 FYNNEI come from the germline V gene. Trimming at V came to 7 bases and at J to 9 bases, leaving 6 bases not matched to a gene. There are 14 residues in the CDR3. CDR3 coding DNA: TGTGCCAGCACCCGGACTAGCGGGAGTAGTGAGCAGTTCTTC. Encoded protein: CASTRTSGSSEQFF.

This chain joins TRBV5-4 and TRBJ2-1; TRBD2 matches at 11 bases. With V trimmed by 4 bases and J by 4 bases, 4 bases remained unmatched. The CDR3 covers 15 residues. From germline, CDR1 is SGHNT and CDR2 YYREEE (reference sequence). CDR3 amino acids: CASSPRTSGYNEQFF. The CDR3 coding sequence is TGTGCCAGCAGCCCCAGGACTAGCGGGTACAATGAGCAGTTCTTC.

CDR3 amino acids: CASSYLGPDTQYF. The CDR3 DNA reads TGTGCCAGCAGTTACTTGGGGCCAGATACGCAGTATTTT. The chain has TRBV6-6 and TRBJ2-3, with D possibly TRBD1 on 5 matching bases. V was cut by 1 base and J by 4 bases, with 6 bases left in between. From germline, CDR1 is MNHNY and CDR2 SVGAGI (reference sequence). The CDR3 has 13 amino acids.

To note about this clone: The same CDR3 can be traced to other DNA sequences in this sample. The V and J genes are TRBV6-1 and TRBJ1-1; 7 positions match TRBD1. Germline lookup yields CDR1 MNHNS and CDR2 SASEGT. The CDR3 runs to 13 residues. J lost 0 bases, V lost 6 bases, and 1 base had no gene match. The CDR3 spells CASRQGLNTEAFF. The CDR3 DNA sequence: TGTGCCAGCAGACAGGGGCTGAACACTGAAGCTTTCTTT.

A single count supports this clone. The chain has TRBV28 and TRBJ1-6; 7 bases align to TRBD1. Per germline, CDR1 MDHEN and CDR2 SYDVKM. CDR3 length equals 16 residues. The trim removed 3 bases at V and 7 bases at J, leaving 9 bases unmatched. Here the CDR3 reads CASSFRQGFGNSPLHF. CDR3 coding DNA: TGTGCCAGCAGTTTCCGACAGGGTTTCGGGAATTCACCCCTCCACTTT.